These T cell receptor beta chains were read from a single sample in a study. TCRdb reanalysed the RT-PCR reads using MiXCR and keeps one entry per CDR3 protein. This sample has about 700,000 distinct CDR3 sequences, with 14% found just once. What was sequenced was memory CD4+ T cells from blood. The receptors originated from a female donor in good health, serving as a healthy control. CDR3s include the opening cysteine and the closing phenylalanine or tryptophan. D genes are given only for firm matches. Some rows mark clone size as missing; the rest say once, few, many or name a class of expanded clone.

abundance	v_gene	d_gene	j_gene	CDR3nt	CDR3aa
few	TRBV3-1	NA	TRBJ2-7	TGTGCCAGCAGTGCTTTAGAAGGGTCCTACGAGCAGTACTTC	CASSALEGSYEQYF
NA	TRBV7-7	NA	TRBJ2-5	TGTGCCAGCAGTAGAGGGGAGACCTCCCAAGAGACCCAGTACTTC	CASSRGETSQETQYF
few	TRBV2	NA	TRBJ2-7	TGTGCCAGCAGTGAAGGGCAGGTACCCACCTACGAGCAGTACTTC	CASSEGQVPTYEQYF
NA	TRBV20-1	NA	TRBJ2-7	TGCAGTGCTAGTTCTTTAGCGGACTCCTACGAGCAGTACTTC	CSASSLADSYEQYF
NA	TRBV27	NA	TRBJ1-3	TGTGCCAGCAGTTTAGGGTGGGGAAGCTCTGGAAACACCATATATTTT	CASSLGWGSSGNTIYF
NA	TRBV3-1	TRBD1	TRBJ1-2	TGTGCCAGCAGCCGCGTCTCCGGGACAGGGAATGGCTACACCTTC	CASSRVSGTGNGYTF
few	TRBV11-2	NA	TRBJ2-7	TGTGCCAGCAGCTTAGATCCTACAGGAGACTACGAGCAGTACTTC	CASSLDPTGDYEQYF
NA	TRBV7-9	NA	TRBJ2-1	TGTGCCAGCAGACGGGACTTGACCTACAATGAGCAGTTCTTC	CASRRDLTYNEQFF
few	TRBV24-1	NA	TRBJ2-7	TGTGCCACCAGTGATCCTGTGGGGGTTAGCGACGAGCAGTACTTC	CATSDPVGVSDEQYF
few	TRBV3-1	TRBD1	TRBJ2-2	TGTGCCAGCAGCCAACCCCCGTGGACAGGGGAAACCGGGGAGCTGTTTTTT	CASSQPPWTGETGELFF
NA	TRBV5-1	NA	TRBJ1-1	TGCGCCAGCAGCCCGACAGTCCATGTTGAGAACACTGAAGCTTTCTTT	CASSPTVHVENTEAFF
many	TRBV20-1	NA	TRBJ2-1	TGCAGTGCTAGATCTGGGGGGAATGAGCAGTTCTTC	CSARSGGNEQFF
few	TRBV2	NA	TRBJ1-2	TGTGCCAGCCAGGCGGGGGGGGCTTCCTCCTCTGGCTACACCTTC	CASQAGGASSSGYTF
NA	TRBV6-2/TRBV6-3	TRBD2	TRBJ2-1	TGTGCCAGCAGGGTAGCGGGAGGAAGTTACAATGAGCAGTTCTTC	CASRVAGGSYNEQFF
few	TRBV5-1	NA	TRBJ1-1	TGCGCCAGCAGCTTGGACGGCGGCGGGGTTGACCTTGAAGCTTTCTTT	CASSLDGGGVDLEAFF
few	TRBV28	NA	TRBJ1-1	TGTGCCAGCACGGGTCCGATCATGAACACTGAAGCTTTCTTT	CASTGPIMNTEAFF
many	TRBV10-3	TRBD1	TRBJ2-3	TGTGCCACCCAAGGGACAGAGAGCACAGATACGCAGTATTTT	CATQGTESTDTQYF
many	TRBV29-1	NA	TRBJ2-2	TGCAGCGTTGCCAGGGCGAACACCGGGGAGCTGTTTTTT	CSVARANTGELFF
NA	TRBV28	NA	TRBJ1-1	TGTGCCAGCAGGGCCCGAGGCGCTATGAACACTGAAGCTTTCTTT	CASRARGAMNTEAFF
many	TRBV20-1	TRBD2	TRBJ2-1	TGCAGTGCTGGAGGGACTAGCGGGATTAATGAGCAGTTCTTC	CSAGGTSGINEQFF
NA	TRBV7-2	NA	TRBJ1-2	TGTGCCAGCAGCTTACAGTCCATCTATGGCTACACCTTC	CASSLQSIYGYTF
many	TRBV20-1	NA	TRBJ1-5	TGCAGTGCTAGATTCCCAGACCTGGAGAATCAGCCCCAGCATTTT	CSARFPDLENQPQHF
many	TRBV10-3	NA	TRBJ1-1	TGTGCCATCAGTGAGGGTGAGGTGCGGGCTGAAGCTTTCTTT	CAISEGEVRAEAFF
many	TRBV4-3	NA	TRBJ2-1	TGCGCCAGCAGCCGAGGGAACGGGGGATGGGAGCAGTTCTTC	CASSRGNGGWEQFF
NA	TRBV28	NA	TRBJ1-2	TGTGCCAGCCTGTCAGGGCGGAGCTATGGCTACACCTTC	CASLSGRSYGYTF
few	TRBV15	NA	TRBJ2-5	TGTGCCACCAGCGGTGGATGGGAGACCCAGTACTTC	CATSGGWETQYF
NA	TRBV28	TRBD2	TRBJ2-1	TGTGCCAGCAGTCGCCATCAGCGGGAGGACACTCAGTTCTTC	CASSRHQREDTQFF
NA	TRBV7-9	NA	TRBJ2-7	TGTGCCAGCAGCTTAGGACATGTAGGGAGCTCCTACGAGCAGTACTTC	CASSLGHVGSSYEQYF
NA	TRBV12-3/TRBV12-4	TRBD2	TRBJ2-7	TGTGCCAGCACCCTTAGCGGGAGTGGGTACGAGCAGTACTTC	CASTLSGSGYEQYF
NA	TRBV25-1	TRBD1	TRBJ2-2	TGTGCCAGCAGAAAGACAGGGGGGAACACCGGGGAGCTGTTTTTT	CASRKTGGNTGELFF